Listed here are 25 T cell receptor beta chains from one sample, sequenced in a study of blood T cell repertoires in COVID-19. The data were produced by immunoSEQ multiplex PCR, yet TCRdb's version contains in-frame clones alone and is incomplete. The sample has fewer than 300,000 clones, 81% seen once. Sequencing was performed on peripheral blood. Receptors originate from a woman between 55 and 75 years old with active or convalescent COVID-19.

This CDR3 reads CASSRDISRGDRMGEQYF. In nucleotides, the CDR3 is TGTGCCAGCAGCCGGGACATTTCAAGGGGGGACAGGATGGGCGAGCAGTACTTC. The V and J genes are TRBV9 and TRBJ2-7; 8 nucleotides line up with TRBD1. CDR1 is SGDLS, CDR2 YYNGEE, per germline. J gave up 6 bases and V 4 bases, and 21 bases lay outside the gene matches. This CDR3 spans 18 amino acids.

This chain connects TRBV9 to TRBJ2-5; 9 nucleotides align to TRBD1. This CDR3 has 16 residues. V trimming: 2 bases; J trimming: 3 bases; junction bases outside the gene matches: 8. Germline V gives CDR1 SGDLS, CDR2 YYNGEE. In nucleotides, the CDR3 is TGTGCCAGCAGCGTCCGTCCGACAGGGGGAGAAGAGACCCAGTACTTC. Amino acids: CASSVRPTGGEETQYF.

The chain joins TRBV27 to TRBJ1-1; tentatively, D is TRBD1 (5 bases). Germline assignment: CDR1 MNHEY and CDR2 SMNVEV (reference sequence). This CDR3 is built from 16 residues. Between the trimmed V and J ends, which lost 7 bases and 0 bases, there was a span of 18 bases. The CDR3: CASTYSLRAMNTEAFF. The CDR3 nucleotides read TGTGCCAGCACCTACAGCCTCAGGGCTATGAACACTGAAGCTTTCTTT.

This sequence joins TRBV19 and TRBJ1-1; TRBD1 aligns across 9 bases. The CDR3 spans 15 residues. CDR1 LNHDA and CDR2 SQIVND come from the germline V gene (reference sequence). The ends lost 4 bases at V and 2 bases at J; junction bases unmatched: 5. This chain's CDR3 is CASSNRGRSNTEAFF. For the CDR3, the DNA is TGTGCCAGTAGTAACAGGGGGCGATCCAACACTGAAGCTTTCTTT.

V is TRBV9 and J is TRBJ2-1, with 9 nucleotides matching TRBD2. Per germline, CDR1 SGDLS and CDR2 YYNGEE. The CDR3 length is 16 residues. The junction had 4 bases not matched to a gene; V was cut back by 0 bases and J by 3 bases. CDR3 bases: TGTGCCAGCAGCGTAGGCGGGGGGGCCGACTACAATGAGCAGTTCTTC. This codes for CASSVGGGADYNEQFF.

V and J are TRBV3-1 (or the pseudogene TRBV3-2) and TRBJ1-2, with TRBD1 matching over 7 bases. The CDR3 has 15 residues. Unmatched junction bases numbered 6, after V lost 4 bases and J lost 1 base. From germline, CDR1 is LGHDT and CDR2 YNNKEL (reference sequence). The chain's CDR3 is CASSRRDSNNYGYTF. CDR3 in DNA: TGTGCCAGCAGCCGTCGGGACAGTAATAACTATGGCTACACCTTC.

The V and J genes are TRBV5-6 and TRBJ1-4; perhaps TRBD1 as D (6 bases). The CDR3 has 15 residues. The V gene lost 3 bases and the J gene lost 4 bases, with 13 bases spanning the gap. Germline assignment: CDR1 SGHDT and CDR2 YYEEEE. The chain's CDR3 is CASSSEGGYNEKLFF. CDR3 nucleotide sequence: TGTGCCAGCAGCTCCGAAGGGGGTTATAATGAAAAACTGTTTTTT.

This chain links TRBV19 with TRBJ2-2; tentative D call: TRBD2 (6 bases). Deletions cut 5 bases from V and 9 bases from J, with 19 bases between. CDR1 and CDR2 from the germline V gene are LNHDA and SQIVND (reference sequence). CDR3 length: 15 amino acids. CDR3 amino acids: CASSPREREYRELFF. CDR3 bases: TGTGCCAGTAGTCCTCGGGAGCGAGAGTACAGGGAGCTGTTTTTT.

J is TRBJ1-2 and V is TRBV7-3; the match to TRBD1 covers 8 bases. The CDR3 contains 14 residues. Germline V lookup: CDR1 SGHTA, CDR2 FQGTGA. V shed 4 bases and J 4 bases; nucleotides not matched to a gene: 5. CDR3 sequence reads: CASSSTTGGYGYTF. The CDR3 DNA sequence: TGTGCCAGCAGCTCTACCACAGGGGGCTATGGCTACACCTTC.

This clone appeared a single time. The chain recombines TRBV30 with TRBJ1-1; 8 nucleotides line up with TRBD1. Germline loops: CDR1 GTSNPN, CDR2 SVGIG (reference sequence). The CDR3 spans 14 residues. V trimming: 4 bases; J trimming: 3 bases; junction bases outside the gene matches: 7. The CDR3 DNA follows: TGTGCCTGGAATTTGGACAGGGCGGACACTGAAGCTTTCTTT. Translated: CAWNLDRADTEAFF. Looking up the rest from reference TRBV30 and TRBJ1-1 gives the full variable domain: SQTIHQWPATLVQPVGSPLSLECTVEGTSNPNLYWYRQAAGRGLQLLFYSVGIGQISSEVPQNLSASRPQDRQFILSSKKLLLSDSGFYLCAWNLDRADTEAFFGQGTRLTVV.

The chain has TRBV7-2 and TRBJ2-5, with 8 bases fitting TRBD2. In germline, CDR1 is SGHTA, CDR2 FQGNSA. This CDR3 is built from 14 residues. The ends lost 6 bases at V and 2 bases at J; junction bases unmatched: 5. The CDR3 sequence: CASSSTSAQETQYF. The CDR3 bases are TGTGCCAGCAGTTCGACTAGCGCGCAAGAGACCCAGTACTTC.

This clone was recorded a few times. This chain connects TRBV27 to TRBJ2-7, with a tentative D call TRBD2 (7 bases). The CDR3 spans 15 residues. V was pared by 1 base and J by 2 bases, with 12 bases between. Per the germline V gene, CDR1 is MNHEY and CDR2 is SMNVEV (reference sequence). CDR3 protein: CASSLWGGGPYEQYF. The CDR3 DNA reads TGTGCCAGCAGTTTATGGGGAGGGGGGCCCTACGAGCAGTACTTC.

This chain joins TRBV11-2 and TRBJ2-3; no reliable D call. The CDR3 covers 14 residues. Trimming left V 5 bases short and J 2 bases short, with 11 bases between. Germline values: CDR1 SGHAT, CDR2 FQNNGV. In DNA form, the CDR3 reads TGTGCCAGCAGCGTCGCCCAGAACACAGATACGCAGTATTTT. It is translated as CASSVAQNTDTQYF.

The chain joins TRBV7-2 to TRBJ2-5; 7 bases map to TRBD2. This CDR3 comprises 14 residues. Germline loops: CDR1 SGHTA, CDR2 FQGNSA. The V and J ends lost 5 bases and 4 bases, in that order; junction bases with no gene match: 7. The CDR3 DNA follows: TGTGCCAGCAGCCAGAGTGGGGGGGGAGAGACCCAGTACTTC. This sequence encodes CASSQSGGGETQYF. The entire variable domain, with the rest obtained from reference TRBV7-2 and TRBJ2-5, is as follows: GAGVSQSPSNKVTEKGKDVELRCDPISGHTALYWYRQSLGQGLEFLIYFQGNSAPDKSGLPSDRFSAERTGGSVSTLTIQRTQQEDSAVYLCASSQSGGGETQYFGPGTRLLVL.

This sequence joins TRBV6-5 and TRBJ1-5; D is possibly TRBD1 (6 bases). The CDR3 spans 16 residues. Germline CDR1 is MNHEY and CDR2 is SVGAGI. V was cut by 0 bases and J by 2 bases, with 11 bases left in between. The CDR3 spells CASSYSGRGGNQPQHF. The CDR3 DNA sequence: TGTGCCAGCAGTTACTCCGGCAGGGGAGGCAATCAGCCCCAGCATTTT.

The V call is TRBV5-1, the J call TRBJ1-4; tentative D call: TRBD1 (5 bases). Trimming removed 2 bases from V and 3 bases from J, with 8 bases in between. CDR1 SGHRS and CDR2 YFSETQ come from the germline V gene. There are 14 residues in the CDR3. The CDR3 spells CASSFPGSNEKLFF. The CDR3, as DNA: TGCGCCAGCAGCTTCCCAGGGTCTAATGAAAAACTGTTTTTT.

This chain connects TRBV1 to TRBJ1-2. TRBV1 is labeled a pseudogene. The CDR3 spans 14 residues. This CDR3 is CTSSQERVRYGYTF. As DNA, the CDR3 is TGCACCAGCAGCCAAGAGAGAGTTCGCTATGGCTACACCTTC.

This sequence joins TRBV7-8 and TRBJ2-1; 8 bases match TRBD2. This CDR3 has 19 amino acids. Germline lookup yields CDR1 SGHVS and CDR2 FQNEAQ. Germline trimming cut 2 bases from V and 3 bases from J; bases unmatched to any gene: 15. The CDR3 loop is CASSLYPLTGGAYYNEQFF. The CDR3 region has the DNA TGTGCCAGCAGCTTATACCCTCTCACGGGGGGGGCCTACTACAATGAGCAGTTCTTC.

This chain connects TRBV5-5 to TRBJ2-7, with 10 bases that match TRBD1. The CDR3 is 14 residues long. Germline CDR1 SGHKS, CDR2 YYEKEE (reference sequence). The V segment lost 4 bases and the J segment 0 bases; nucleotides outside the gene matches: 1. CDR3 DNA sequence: TGTGCCAGCAGCCGGACAGGGGGCTCCTACGAGCAGTACTTC. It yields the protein CASSRTGGSYEQYF.

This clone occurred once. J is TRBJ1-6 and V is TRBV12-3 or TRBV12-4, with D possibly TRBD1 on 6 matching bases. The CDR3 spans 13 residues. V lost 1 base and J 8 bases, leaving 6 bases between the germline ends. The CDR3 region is CASSLGGHSPLHF. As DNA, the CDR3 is TGTGCCAGCAGTTTAGGGGGGCATTCACCCCTCCACTTT.

The CDR3: CASSPLGDEKLFF. In DNA form, the CDR3 reads TGTGCCAGCTCACCATTAGGGGATGAAAAACTGTTTTTT. This sequence joins TRBV18 and TRBJ1-4, with D perhaps matching TRBD1 (5 bases). The CDR3 runs 13 residues. Germline V CDR1 and CDR2: KGHSH, LQKENI. V was cut by 2 bases and J by 6 bases, with 7 bases left in between. The variable domain in full, completed from reference TRBV18 and TRBJ1-4, reads NAGVMQNPRHLVRRRGQEARLRCSPMKGHSHVYWYRQLPEEGLKFMVYLQKENIIDESGMPKERFSAEFPKEGPSILRIQQVVRGDSAAYFCASSPLGDEKLFFGSGTQLSVL.

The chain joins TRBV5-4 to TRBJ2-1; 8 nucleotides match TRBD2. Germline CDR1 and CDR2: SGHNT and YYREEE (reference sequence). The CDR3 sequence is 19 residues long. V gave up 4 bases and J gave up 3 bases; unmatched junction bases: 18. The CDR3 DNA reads TGTGCCAGCAGCGGAAGCACACCGGGACTAGAATTTAACTACAATGAGCAGTTCTTC. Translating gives CASSGSTPGLEFNYNEQFF.

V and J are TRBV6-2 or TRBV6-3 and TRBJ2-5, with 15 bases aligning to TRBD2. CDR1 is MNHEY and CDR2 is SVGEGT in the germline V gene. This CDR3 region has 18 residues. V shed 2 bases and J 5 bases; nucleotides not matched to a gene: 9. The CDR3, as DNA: TGTGCCAGCAGTTACGGGAGGACTAGCGGGGGGGCCGGGGAGACCCAGTACTTC. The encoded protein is CASSYGRTSGGAGETQYF.

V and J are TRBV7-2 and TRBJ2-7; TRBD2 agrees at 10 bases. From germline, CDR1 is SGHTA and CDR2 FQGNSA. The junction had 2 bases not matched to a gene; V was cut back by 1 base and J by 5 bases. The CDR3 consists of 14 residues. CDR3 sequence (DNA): TGTGCCAGCAGCTTAGAACTAGCGGGGCACGAGCAGTACTTC. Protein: CASSLELAGHEQYF.

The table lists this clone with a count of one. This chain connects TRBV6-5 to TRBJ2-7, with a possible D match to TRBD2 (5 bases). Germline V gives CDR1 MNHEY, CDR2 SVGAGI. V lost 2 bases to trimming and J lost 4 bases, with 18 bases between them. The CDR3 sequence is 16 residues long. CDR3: CASSYGWEFYSYEQYF. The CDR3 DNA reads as TGTGCCAGCAGTTACGGTTGGGAGTTCTATAGTTACGAGCAGTACTTC.